This T cell receptor beta chain is drawn from a study of CD8+ T cells in alopecia areata. Study background: Once tofacitinib had been taken for 6 to 18 months, 6 months off drug followed. Among treated patients, severity was scored by affected scalp area percentage.

Following RNA extraction, reverse transcription yielded cDNA that acted as the sequencing template. Method: immunoSEQ multiplex PCR; TCRdb's copy keeps in-frame clones and lacks some. The sample yields a few hundred thousand clones, roughly 56% seen once. In the case of this clone: The antigen remains unidentified.

Treatment here: oral pan-JAK inhibitor, 5-10 mg twice daily. The investigators collected lesional scalp punch biopsies and peripheral blood from alopecia areata patients. The V gene lost 6 bases and the J gene lost 6 bases, with 16 bases spanning the gap. The CDR3 has 14 amino acids. Germline loops: CDR1 ENHRY, CDR2 SYGVKD. General study points: Scalp sequencing captures resident alphabeta T cells of normal skin too.

Here the sequenced sample was CD4+ T cells sorted from blood, taken at week 4, from a patient treated with tofacitinib. The chain combines TRBV10-3 with TRBJ2-3; possibly TRBD2 for D (6 bases). The TCR comes from a human donor with alopecia areata. The CDR3 sequence: CAISKGRGEDTQYF. The CDR3, as DNA: TGTGCCATCAGCAAAGGGCGGGGTGAGGATACGCAGTATTTT.